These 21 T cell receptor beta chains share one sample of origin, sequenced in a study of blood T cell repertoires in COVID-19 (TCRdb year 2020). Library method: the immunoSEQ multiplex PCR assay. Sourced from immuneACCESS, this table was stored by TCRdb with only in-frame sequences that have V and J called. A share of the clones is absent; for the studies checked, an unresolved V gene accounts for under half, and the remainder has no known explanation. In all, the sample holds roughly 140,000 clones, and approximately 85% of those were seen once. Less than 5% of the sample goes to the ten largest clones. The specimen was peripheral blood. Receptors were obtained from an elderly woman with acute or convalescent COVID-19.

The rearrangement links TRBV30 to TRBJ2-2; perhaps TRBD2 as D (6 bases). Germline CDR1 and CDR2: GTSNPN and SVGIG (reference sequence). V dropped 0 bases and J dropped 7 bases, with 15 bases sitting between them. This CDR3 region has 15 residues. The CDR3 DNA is TGTGCCTGGAGTGTACAACCCGGGACTGGCGGGGAGCTGTTTTTT. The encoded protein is CAWSVQPGTGGELFF.

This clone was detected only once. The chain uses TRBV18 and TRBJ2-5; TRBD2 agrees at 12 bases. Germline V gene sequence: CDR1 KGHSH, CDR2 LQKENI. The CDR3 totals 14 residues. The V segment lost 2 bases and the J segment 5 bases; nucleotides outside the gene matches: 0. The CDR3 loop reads CASSPTSGGETQYF. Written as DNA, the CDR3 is TGTGCCAGCTCACCAACTAGCGGGGGGGAGACCCAGTACTTC. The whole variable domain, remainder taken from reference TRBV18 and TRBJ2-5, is NAGVMQNPRHLVRRRGQEARLRCSPMKGHSHVYWYRQLPEEGLKFMVYLQKENIIDESGMPKERFSAEFPKEGPSILRIQQVVRGDSAAYFCASSPTSGGETQYFGPGTRLLVL.

CDR3 bases: TGTGCCACGTCGGCAGGGGCACCCTACGAGCAGTACTTC. The encoded protein is CATSAGAPYEQYF. This chain links TRBV3-1 (or the pseudogene TRBV3-2) with TRBJ2-7, with a weak D call TRBD1 (6 bases). The CDR3 is made up of 13 amino acids. The V gene's germline CDR1 is LGHDT and CDR2 YNNKEL (reference sequence). The ends were cut back, 10 bases at V and 2 bases at J, with 15 bases in the middle.

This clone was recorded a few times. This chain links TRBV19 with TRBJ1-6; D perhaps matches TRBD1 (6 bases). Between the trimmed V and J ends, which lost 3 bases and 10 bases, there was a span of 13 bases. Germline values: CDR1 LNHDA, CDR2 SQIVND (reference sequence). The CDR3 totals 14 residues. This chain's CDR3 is CASSIGGGESPLHF. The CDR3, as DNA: TGTGCCAGTAGTATCGGCGGGGGCGAGTCACCCCTCCACTTT.

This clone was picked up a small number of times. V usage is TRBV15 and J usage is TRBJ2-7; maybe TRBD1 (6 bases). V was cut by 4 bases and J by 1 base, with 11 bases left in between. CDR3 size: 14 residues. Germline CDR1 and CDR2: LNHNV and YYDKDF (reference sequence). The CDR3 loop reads CATSKDRFSYEQYF. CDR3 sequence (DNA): TGTGCCACCAGCAAAGACAGGTTTTCCTACGAGCAGTACTTC.

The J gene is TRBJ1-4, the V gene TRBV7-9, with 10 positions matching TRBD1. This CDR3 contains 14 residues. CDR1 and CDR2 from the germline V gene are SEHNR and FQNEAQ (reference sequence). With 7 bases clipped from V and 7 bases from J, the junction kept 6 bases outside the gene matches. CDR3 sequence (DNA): TGTGCCAGCACCTCGACAGGGGGCGGTGAAAAACTGTTTTTT. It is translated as CASTSTGGGEKLFF.

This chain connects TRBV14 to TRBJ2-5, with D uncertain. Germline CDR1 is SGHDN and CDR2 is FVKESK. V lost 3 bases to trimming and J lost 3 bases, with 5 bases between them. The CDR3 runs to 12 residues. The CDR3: CASSHIKETQYF. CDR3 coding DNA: TGTGCCAGCAGCCATATAAAAGAGACCCAGTACTTC.

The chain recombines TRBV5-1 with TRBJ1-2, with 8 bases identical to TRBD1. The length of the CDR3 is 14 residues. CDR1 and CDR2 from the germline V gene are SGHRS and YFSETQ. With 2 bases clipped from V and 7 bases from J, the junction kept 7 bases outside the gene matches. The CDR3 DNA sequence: TGCGCCAGCAGCTTACAGGGGGGCCGGAGTGGCTACACCTTC. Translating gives CASSLQGGRSGYTF.

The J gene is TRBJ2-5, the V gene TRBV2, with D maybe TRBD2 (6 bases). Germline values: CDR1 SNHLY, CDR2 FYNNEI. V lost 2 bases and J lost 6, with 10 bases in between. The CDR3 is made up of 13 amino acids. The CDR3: CASSELGGKTQYF. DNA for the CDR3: TGTGCCAGCAGTGAACTGGGGGGAAAGACCCAGTACTTC.

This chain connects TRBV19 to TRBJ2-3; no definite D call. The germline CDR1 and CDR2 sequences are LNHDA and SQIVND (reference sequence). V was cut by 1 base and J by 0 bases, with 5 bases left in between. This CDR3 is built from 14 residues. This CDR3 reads CASSIGYSTDTQYF. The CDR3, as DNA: TGTGCCAGTAGTATAGGTTATAGCACAGATACGCAGTATTTT.

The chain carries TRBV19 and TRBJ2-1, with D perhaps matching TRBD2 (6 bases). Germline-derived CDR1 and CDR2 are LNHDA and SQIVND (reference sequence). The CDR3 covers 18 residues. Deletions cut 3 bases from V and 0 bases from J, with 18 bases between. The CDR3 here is CASSIPHSGDYSYNEQFF. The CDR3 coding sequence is TGTGCCAGTAGTATCCCTCATAGCGGAGATTACTCCTACAATGAGCAGTTCTTC.

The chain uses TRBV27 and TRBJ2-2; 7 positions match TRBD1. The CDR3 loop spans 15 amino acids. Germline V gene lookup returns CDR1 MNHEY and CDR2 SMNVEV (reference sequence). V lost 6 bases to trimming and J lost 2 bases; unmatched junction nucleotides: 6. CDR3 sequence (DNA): TGTGCCAGCAGGACAGGGCCTTCTAACACCGGGGAGCTGTTTTTT. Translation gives CASRTGPSNTGELFF.

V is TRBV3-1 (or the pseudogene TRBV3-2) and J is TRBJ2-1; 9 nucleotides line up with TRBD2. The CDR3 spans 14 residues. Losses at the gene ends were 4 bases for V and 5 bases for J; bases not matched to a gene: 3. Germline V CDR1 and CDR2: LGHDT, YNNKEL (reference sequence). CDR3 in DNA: TGTGCCAGCAGCCGACTAGCGGTAAACAATGAGCAGTTCTTC. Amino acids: CASSRLAVNNEQFF.

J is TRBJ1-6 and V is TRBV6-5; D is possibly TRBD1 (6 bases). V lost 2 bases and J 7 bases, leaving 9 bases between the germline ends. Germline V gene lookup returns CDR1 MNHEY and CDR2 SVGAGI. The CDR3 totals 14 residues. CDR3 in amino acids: CASSYGTPNSPLHF. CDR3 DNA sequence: TGTGCCAGCAGTTACGGGACACCAAATTCACCCCTCCACTTT.

CDR3 protein: CASSGQGGSGEKLFF. CDR3 nucleotide sequence: TGTGCCAGCAGTGGACAGGGAGGGTCGGGCGAAAAACTGTTTTTT. The chain is built from TRBV28 and TRBJ1-4; 8 bases agree with TRBD1. The CDR3 runs 15 residues. CDR1 MDHEN and CDR2 SYDVKM come from the germline V gene. V was clipped by 5 bases and J by 8 bases; unmatched bases: 10.

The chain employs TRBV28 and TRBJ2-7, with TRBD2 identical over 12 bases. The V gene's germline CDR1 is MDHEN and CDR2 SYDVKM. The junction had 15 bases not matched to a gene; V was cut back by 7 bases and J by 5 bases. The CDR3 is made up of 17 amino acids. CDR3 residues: CASMTLAGGPIIHEQYF. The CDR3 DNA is TGTGCCAGCATGACCCTAGCGGGAGGGCCGATAATCCACGAGCAGTACTTC. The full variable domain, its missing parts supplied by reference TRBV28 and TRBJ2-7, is DVKVTQSSRYLVKRTGEKVFLECVQDMDHENMFWYRQDPGLGLRLIYFSYDVKMKEKGDIPEGYSVSREKKERFSLILESASTNQTSMYLCASMTLAGGPIIHEQYFGPGTRLTVT.

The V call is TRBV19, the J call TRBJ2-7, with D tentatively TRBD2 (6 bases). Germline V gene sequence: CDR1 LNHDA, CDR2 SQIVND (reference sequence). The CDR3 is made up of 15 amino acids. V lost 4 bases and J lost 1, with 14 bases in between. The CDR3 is CASSKHRDFSYEQYF. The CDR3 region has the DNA TGTGCCAGTAGTAAGCACCGGGACTTTTCCTACGAGCAGTACTTC.

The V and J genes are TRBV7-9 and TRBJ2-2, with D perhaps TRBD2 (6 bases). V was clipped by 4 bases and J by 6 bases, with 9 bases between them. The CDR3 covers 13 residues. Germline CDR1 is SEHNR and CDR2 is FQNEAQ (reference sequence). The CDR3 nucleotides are TGTGCCAGCAGCTCGGGGACTCCCGGGGAGCTGTTTTTT. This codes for CASSSGTPGELFF.

CDR3 region: CASSLAPGGSTEAFF. The CDR3 nucleotides read TGCGCCAGCAGCTTGGCCCCAGGGGGGAGCACTGAAGCTTTCTTT. The rearrangement joins TRBV5-1 to TRBJ1-1; 7 nucleotides line up with TRBD1. In germline, CDR1 is SGHRS, CDR2 YFSETQ. The CDR3 sequence is 15 residues long. Germline trimming cut 0 bases from V and 4 bases from J; bases unmatched to any gene: 6.

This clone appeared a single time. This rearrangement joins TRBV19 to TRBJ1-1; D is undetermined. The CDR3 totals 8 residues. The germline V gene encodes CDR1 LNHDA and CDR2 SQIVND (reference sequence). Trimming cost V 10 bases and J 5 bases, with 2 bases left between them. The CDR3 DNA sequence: TGTGCCACGACTGAAGCTTTCTTT. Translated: CATTEAFF.

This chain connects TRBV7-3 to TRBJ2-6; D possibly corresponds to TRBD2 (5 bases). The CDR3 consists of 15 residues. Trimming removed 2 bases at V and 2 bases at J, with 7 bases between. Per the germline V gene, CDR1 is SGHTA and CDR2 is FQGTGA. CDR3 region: CASSLLGAGANVLTF. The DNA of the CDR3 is TGTGCCAGCAGCTTACTCGGGGCTGGGGCCAACGTCCTGACTTTC.